The 10 T cell receptor beta chains given below trace back to one sample, sequenced in a study of shared clonotypes between healthy human individuals. Some clones are missing from TCRdb's copy, which holds only in-frame ones; the method was immunoSEQ multiplex PCR. There are about 2 million clones in the sample; 90% to 95% occur only once, and 0.1% to 0.15% lies in the top ten. Sequencing was performed on naive CD4+ T cells sorted from blood. Stated subset: CD45RA+ positively selected. These receptors were collected from a man aged 18 to 30 in good health.

V gene TRBV29-1 combines with J gene TRBJ1-2; D unclear. The germline V and J ends were trimmed by 8 bases and 4 bases, with 11 bases remaining between them. Germline-derived CDR1 and CDR2 are SQVTM and ANQGSEA. This CDR3 is 11 amino acids long. The CDR3 here is CSCLGSYGYTF. CDR3 coding DNA: TGCAGCTGCTTGGGTTCCTATGGCTACACCTTC.

The genes are TRBV5-1 and TRBJ1-3; no reliable D call. Germline values: CDR1 SGHRS, CDR2 YFSETQ. V was shortened by 4 bases and J by 0 bases, with 11 bases between the two germline ends. This CDR3 is 15 amino acids long. This CDR3 reads CASSEGPYSGNTIYF. The CDR3, as DNA: TGCGCCAGCAGCGAAGGCCCGTACTCTGGAAACACCATATATTTT.

J is TRBJ1-6 and V is TRBV2, with a tentative D call TRBD1 (5 bases). Trimming pared 6 bases from V and 5 bases from J, leaving 8 bases between. The CDR3 loop spans 13 amino acids. In germline, CDR1 is SNHLY, CDR2 FYNNEI. As DNA, the CDR3 is TGTGCCAGCAGGGGACTTAATAATTCACCCCTCCACTTT. Its protein product is CASRGLNNSPLHF. Full variable domain (missing parts from reference TRBV2 and TRBJ1-6): EPEVTQTPSHQVTQMGQEVILRCVPISNHLYFYWYRQILGQKVEFLVSFYNNEISEKSEIFDDQFSVERPDGSNFTLKIRSTKLEDSAMYFCASRGLNNSPLHFGNGTRLTVT.

The J gene is TRBJ2-5, the V gene TRBV5-1; D is perhaps TRBD2 (7 bases). V gave up 4 bases and J gave up 5 bases, with 15 bases separating them. CDR1 SGHRS and CDR2 YFSETQ come from the germline V gene. The CDR3 spans 14 residues. The CDR3: CASSIGGATETQYF. The DNA of the CDR3 is TGCGCCAGCAGCATTGGGGGGGCGACGGAGACCCAGTACTTC.

The genes are TRBV6-1 and TRBJ2-7, with TRBD1 matching over 10 bases. Germline V CDR1 and CDR2: MNHNS, SASEGT. There are 15 residues in the CDR3. Trimming removed 4 bases from V and 1 base from J; junction bases left unmatched: 4. The CDR3 loop reads CASSARQGASYEQYF. The CDR3 region has the DNA TGTGCCAGCAGTGCCCGACAGGGGGCTTCCTACGAGCAGTACTTC.

The J gene is TRBJ2-5, the V gene TRBV7-9, with D uncertain. V was trimmed by 2 bases and J by 1 base, leaving 8 bases between them. CDR1 SEHNR and CDR2 FQNEAQ come from the germline V gene (reference sequence). The CDR3 has 14 residues. CDR3 in DNA: TGTGCCAGCAGCTTACAGGCATTCCAAGAGACCCAGTACTTC. Encoded protein: CASSLQAFQETQYF.

On this clone: Other DNA sequences within the sample encode an identical CDR3. J is TRBJ2-7 and V is TRBV5-6; 7 bases line up with TRBD2. In germline, CDR1 is SGHDT, CDR2 YYEEEE. The CDR3 consists of 13 residues. The junction had 0 bases not matched to a gene; V was cut back by 0 bases and J by 3 bases. The CDR3 loop reads CASSLASGYEQYF. In DNA form, the CDR3 reads TGTGCCAGCAGCTTGGCTAGCGGCTACGAGCAGTACTTC.

A note on this clone: Other nucleotide sequences in the sample specify the same CDR3. This chain joins TRBV6-5 and TRBJ2-3; no clear D gene. V lost 8 bases and J 6 bases, leaving 6 bases between the germline ends. The CDR3 is made up of 10 amino acids. Germline lookup yields CDR1 MNHEY and CDR2 SVGAGI. CDR3: CASGRDTQYF. The CDR3 DNA sequence: TGTGCCAGCGGTCGGGATACGCAGTATTTT.

J is TRBJ2-7 and V is TRBV2, with unresolved D. V dropped 8 bases and J dropped 3 bases, with 23 bases sitting between them. This CDR3 has 16 residues. Germline V gene sequence: CDR1 SNHLY, CDR2 FYNNEI. Here the CDR3 reads CASGVHRHLPRYEQYF. The CDR3 coding sequence is TGTGCCAGCGGGGTTCACAGACACCTTCCACGCTACGAGCAGTACTTC.

The CDR3 reads CASSVAGGSGETQYF. The CDR3 nucleotides are TGTGCCAGCAGCGTAGCTGGCGGGAGCGGAGAGACCCAGTACTTC. The chain is built from TRBV9 and TRBJ2-5; 7 bases line up with TRBD2. Germline-derived CDR1 and CDR2 are SGDLS and YYNGEE. With 0 bases clipped from V and 4 bases from J, the junction kept 6 bases outside the gene matches. The CDR3 has 15 amino acids.